This T cell receptor beta chain was identified in a study of blood T cell repertoires in COVID-19 (dated by TCRdb to the early 2020s). At the level of the whole study: The collaborator samples originated in the United States, Italy and Spain and spanned the acute and convalescent phases of COVID-19. Where HLA class I and class II types were available, the types were taken from metadata supplied by the sample provider, not from assay-based typing. The material from the prospective study consisted of cDNA or gDNA derived from T cells, B-cell-depleted T cells, or PBMCs. Nearly every sample came with metadata listing a de-identified subject ID, COVID-19 status, age in years and sex. Deeply sampled blood TCRbeta repertoires from subjects exposed to, actively infected with, or recovered from COVID-19 were included in the dataset. Samples came from the ongoing ImmuneRACE study (first 160 participants) plus 1,254 subjects from 6 global collaborators. A freely available public database, intended as a resource for researchers studying the immune response to SARS-CoV-2, is where the repertoires were released.

The collaborating institutions used their own protocols to collect whole blood in K2EDTA tubes. For TCRbeta analysis, collaborators shipped samples as frozen whole blood, isolated PBMCs, or DNA extracted from either of those sample types. Broader findings and caveats from the paper: The amount of clinical and demographic metadata varied by source and participant and was provided uncurated.

The junction shows trimming of 7 bases on V and 0 bases on J, and the gene matches do not reach 10 bases of it. Per the germline V gene (reference sequence), LNHDA is the CDR1 and SQIVND is the CDR2. Measured from the cysteine to the phenylalanine, the CDR3 is 16 residues long. Only CDR3 DNA is held: 48 bases, read in frame from base 1. As to this clone: The target of this receptor is not known. No much larger clone exists at a distance of one base, and base qualities are not known.

TCRbeta CDR3 regions were amplified from genomic DNA using the immunoSEQ Assay, a bias-controlled multiplex PCR. In the paper's pipeline: The number of nucleated cells in each sample was estimated from the amplification of reference gene primers within the assay. To quantify the absolute abundance of each unique TCRbeta CDR3 rearrangement, sequence reads were collapsed and filtered. For each sample, productive Simpson clonality was calculated as the square root of Simpson's diversity index across productive rearrangements. TCRdb mirrors the immuneACCESS table, restricted to in-frame sequences. Some clones are absent from its copies; in checked studies, under half trace to an unresolved V gene, and the reason for the others is unknown. That table furnishes V, J and clone size, whereas the DNA furnished D and trimming. This sample gives approximately 140,000 clones in total; about 82% of them show up just once. 7.5% to 8.5% of the sample is in the top ten clones.

Sequenced input: peripheral blood. This clonotype was obtained from a woman aged 60-75 years with acute or convalescent COVID-19. The sequence links TRBV19 to TRBJ1-1; 8 bases in the middle match TRBD1. The nucleotide sequence is TGTGCCAGTAACGCCCACCGGACAGGGATGAACACTGAAGCTTTCTTT. This translates into CASNAHRTGMNTEAFF.